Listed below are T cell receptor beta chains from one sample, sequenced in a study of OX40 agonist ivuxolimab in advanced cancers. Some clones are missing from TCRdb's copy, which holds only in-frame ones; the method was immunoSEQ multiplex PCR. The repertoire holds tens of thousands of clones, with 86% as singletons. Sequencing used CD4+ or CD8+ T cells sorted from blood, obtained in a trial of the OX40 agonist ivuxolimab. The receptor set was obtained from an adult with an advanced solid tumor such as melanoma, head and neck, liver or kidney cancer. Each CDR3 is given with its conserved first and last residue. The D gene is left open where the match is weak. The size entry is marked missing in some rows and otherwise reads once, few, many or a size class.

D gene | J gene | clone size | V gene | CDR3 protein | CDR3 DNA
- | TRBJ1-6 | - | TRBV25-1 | CASSAGGGYSPLHF | TGTGCCAGCAGTGCCGGGGGAGGGTATTCACCCCTCCACTTT
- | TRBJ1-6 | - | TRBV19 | CASSPGGTSPLHF | TGTGCCAGTTCCCCGGGGGGAACCTCACCCCTCCACTTT
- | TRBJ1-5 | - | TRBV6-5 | CASSRGGNQPQHF | TGTGCCAGCAGCCGGGGGGGCAATCAGCCCCAGCATTTT
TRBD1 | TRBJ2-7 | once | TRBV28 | CASSSAGTVGHEQYF | TGTGCCAGCAGTTCTGCCGGGACAGTAGGACACGAGCAGTACTTC
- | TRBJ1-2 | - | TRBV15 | CATSSADRGINGYTF | TGTGCCACCAGCAGCGCTGACAGAGGTATCAATGGCTACACCTTC
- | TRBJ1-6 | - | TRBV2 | CASSEQRREDNSPLHF | TGTGCCAGCAGTGAACAACGGAGGGAGGACAATTCACCCCTCCACTTT
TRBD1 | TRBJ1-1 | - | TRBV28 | CASSSFGQGNTEAFF | TGTGCCAGCAGTTCCTTCGGACAGGGAAACACTGAAGCTTTCTTT
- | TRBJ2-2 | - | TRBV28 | CASSAQNTGELFF | TGTGCCAGCAGTGCCCAGAACACCGGGGAGCTGTTTTTT
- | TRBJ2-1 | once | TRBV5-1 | CASNPDRSYNEQFF | TGCGCCAGCAACCCTGATAGATCCTACAATGAGCAGTTCTTC
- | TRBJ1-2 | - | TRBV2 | CASSEINRSNYGYTF | TGTGCCAGCAGTGAGATTAACCGTTCTAACTATGGCTACACCTTC
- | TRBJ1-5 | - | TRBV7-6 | CASSLEWGLAQPQHF | TGTGCCAGCAGCTTAGAGTGGGGGCTAGCACAGCCCCAGCATTTT
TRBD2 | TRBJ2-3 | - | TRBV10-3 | CAISPRRLAGGTDTQYF | TGTGCCATCAGTCCACGTCGACTAGCGGGGGGGACAGATACGCAGTATTTT
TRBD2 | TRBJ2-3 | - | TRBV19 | CASSLGSGAGLDTQYF | TGTGCCAGTAGTCTCGGAAGCGGGGCTGGGTTGGATACGCAGTATTTT
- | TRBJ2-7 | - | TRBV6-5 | CASSTLASSSYEQYF | TGTGCCAGCAGTACCTTGGCCAGCAGCTCCTACGAGCAGTACTTC
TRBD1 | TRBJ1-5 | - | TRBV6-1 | CASSEESLGQSLHF | TGTGCCAGCAGTGAAGAGTCGTTGGGACAGAGCCTGCATTTT
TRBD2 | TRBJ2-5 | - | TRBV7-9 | CASRPKASGGIQETQYF | TGTGCCAGCAGGCCGAAGGCTAGCGGGGGAATCCAAGAGACCCAGTACTTC
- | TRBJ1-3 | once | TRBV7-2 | CASSLALGAGDTIYF | TGTGCCAGCAGCTTAGCGTTGGGGGCTGGGGACACCATATATTTT
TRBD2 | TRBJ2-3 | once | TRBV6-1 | CASRASGGWDTQYF | TGTGCCAGCCGGGCTAGCGGGGGGTGGGATACGCAGTATTTT
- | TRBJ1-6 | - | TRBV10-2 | CASSEARSSYNSPLHF | TGCGCCAGCAGTGAGGCCCGGAGCTCCTATAATTCACCCCTCCACTTT
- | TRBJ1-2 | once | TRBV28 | CASSFSAKYGYTF | TGTGCCAGCAGTTTTTCGGCTAAATATGGCTACACCTTC
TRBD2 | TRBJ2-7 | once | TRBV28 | CASSGGAVYEQYF | TGTGCCAGTAGCGGGGGGGCCGTATACGAGCAGTACTTC
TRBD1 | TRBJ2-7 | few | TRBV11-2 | CASSLSWTGTRMPYEQYF | TGTGCCAGCAGCTTATCCTGGACAGGGACACGCATGCCCTACGAGCAGTACTTC
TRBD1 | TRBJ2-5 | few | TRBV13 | CASSLDGWTGQETQYF | TGTGCCAGCAGCTTAGATGGGTGGACAGGACAAGAGACCCAGTACTTC
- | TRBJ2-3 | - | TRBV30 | CAWSVPGRGTDTQYF | TGTGCCTGGAGTGTACCTGGCCGGGGCACAGATACGCAGTATTTT
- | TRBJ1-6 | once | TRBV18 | CASSTTTGRRASHSSPLHF | TGTGCCAGCTCAACAACTACTGGAAGGCGCGCCAGTCACAGTTCACCCCTCCACTTT
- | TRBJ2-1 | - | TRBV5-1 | CASSVQSNEQFF | TGCGCCAGCAGCGTACAGAGCAATGAGCAGTTCTTC
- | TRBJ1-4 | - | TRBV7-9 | CASSLESFEKLFF | TGTGCCAGCAGCTTAGAATCCTTTGAAAAACTGTTTTTT
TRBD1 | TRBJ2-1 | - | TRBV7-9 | CASSLAWDRVESGNEQFF | TGTGCCAGCAGCTTAGCGTGGGACAGGGTTGAATCAGGCAATGAGCAGTTCTTC
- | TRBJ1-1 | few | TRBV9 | CASSPTTGLTEAFF | TGTGCCAGCAGCCCCACGACCGGTCTCACTGAAGCTTTCTTT
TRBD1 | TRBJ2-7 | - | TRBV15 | CATSQMAGQGRYEQYF | TGTGCCACCAGCCAGATGGCGGGACAGGGGAGGTACGAGCAGTACTTC
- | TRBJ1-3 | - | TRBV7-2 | CASSLVTGNTIYF | TGTGCCAGCAGCTTAGTTACGGGAAACACCATATATTTT
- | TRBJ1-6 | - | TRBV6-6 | CASSYSMEGWDSPLHF | TGTGCCAGCAGTTACTCGATGGAGGGCTGGGATTCACCCCTCCACTTT
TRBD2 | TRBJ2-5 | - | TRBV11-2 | CASRRTSGGINQETQYF | TGTGCCAGCAGGAGGACTAGCGGGGGTATAAACCAAGAGACCCAGTACTTC
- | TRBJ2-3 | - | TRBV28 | CASSRGGGFTDTQYF | TGTGCCAGCAGTCGTGGAGGGGGGTTCACAGATACGCAGTATTTT
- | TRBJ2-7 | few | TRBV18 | CASSPSGTAYEQYF | TGTGCCAGCTCACCGTCCGGGACCGCCTACGAGCAGTACTTC
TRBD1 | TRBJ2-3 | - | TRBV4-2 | CASSQDRTGGGDTQYF | TGTGCCAGCAGCCAAGATAGGACAGGGGGCGGGGATACGCAGTATTTT
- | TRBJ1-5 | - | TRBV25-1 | CASSGVQDSNQPQHF | TGTGCCAGCAGTGGGGTACAGGATAGCAATCAGCCCCAGCATTTT
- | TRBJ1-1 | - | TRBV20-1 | CSARPNTEAFF | TGCAGTGCTCGACCGAACACTGAAGCTTTCTTT
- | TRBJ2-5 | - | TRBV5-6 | CASSLDWGVQETQYF | TGTGCCAGCAGCTTGGATTGGGGAGTCCAAGAGACCCAGTACTTC
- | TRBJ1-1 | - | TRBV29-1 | CSVVMGDGTEAFF | TGCAGCGTTGTTATGGGGGACGGCACTGAAGCTTTCTTT
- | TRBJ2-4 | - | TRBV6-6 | CASSADGAKNIQYF | TGTGCCAGCAGCGCCGACGGGGCCAAAAACATTCAGTACTTC
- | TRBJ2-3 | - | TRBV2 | CASIGSTDTQYF | TGTGCCAGCATCGGGAGCACAGATACGCAGTATTTT
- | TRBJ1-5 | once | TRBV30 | CAWSAPTTSRYSNQPQHF | TGTGCCTGGAGTGCACCTACAACCTCTCGGTATAGCAATCAGCCCCAGCATTTT
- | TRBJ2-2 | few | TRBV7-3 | CASSLIGGLPGELFF | TGTGCCAGCAGCTTAATCGGCGGACTCCCCGGGGAGCTGTTTTTT
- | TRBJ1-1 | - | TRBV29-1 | CSVETRFGGAFF | TGCAGCGTGGAGACACGTTTTGGGGGGGCTTTCTTT
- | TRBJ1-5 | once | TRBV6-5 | CASSFDRRNQPQHF | TGTGCCAGCAGCTTCGACAGGCGCAATCAGCCCCAGCATTTT